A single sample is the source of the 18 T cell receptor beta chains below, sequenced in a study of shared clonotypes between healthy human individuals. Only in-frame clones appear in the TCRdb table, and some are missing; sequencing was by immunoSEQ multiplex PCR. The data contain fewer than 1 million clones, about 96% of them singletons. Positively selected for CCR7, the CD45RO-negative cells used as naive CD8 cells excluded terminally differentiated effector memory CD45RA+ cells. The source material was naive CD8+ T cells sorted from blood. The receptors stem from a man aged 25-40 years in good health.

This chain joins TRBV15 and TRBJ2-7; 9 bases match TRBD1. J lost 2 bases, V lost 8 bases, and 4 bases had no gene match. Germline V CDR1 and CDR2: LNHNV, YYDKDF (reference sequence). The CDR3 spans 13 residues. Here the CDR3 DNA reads TGTGCCACCGGGGGACAGGGACCCTACGAGCAGTACTTC. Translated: CATGGQGPYEQYF.

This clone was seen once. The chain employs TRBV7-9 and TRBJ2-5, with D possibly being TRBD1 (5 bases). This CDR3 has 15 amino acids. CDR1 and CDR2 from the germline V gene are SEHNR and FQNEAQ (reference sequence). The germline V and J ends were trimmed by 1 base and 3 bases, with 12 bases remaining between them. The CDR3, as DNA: TGTGCCAGCAGCTTAGGGGGCCAAGGGGAAGAGACCCAGTACTTC. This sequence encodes CASSLGGQGEETQYF.

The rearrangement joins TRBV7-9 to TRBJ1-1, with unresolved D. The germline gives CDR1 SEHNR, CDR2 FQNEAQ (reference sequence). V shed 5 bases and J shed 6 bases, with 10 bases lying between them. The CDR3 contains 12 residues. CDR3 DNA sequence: TGTGCCAGCAGCCAGGAGTTTCCTGAAGCTTTCTTT. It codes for CASSQEFPEAFF.

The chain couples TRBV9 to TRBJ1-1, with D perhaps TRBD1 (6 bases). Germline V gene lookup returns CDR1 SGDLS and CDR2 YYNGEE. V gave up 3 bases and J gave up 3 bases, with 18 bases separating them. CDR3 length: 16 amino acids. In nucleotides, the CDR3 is TGTGCCAGCAGCGCGAACAGGGACGGGGGTGACACTGAAGCTTTCTTT. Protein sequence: CASSANRDGGDTEAFF.

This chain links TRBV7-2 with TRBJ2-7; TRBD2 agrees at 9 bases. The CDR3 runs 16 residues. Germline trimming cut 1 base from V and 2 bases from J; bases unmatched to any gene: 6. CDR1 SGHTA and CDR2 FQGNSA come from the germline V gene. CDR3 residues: CASSLVLAGGPYEQYF. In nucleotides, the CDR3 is TGTGCCAGCAGCTTAGTTCTCGCGGGAGGGCCCTACGAGCAGTACTTC.

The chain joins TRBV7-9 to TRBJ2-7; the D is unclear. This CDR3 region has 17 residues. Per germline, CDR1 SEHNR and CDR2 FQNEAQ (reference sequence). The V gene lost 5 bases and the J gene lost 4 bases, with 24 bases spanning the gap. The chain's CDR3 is CASSSPGTVATEYEQYF. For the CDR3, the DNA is TGTGCCAGCAGCAGCCCCGGAACAGTTGCTACCGAGTACGAGCAGTACTTC.

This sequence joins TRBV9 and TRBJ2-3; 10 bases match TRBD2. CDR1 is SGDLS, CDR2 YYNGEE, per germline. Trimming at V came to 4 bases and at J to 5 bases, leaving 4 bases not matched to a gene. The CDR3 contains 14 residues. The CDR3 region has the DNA TGTGCCAGCAGCCCTTGGACTAGCGGAGATACGCAGTATTTT. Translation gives CASSPWTSGDTQYF.

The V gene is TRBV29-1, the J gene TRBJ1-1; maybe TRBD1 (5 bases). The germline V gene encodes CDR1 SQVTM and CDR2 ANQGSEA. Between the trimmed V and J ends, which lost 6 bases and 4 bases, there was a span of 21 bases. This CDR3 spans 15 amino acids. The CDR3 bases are TGCAGCGTGGTTTCCAGACCCAGGGTTGGCACTGAAGCTTTCTTT. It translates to CSVVSRPRVGTEAFF.

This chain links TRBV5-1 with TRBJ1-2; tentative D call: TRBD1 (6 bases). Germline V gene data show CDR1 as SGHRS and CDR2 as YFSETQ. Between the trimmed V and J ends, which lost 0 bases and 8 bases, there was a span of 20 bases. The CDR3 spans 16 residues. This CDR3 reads CASSLGFGDNPSGYTF. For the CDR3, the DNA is TGCGCCAGCAGCTTGGGTTTCGGGGACAATCCGTCCGGCTACACCTTC.

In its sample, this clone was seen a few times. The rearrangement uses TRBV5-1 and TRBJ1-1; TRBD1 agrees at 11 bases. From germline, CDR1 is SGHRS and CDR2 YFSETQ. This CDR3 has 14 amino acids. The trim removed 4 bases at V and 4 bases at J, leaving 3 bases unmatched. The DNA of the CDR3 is TGCGCCAGCAGCCCCGGGACAGGGGGCACTGAAGCTTTCTTT. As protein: CASSPGTGGTEAFF.

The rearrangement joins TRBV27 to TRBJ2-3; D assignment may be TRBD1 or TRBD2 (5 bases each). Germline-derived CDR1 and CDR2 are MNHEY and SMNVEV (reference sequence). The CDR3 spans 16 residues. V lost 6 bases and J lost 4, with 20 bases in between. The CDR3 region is CASSLSMGTGADTQYF. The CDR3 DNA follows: TGTGCCAGCAGCCTTTCTATGGGGACCGGGGCAGATACGCAGTATTTT.

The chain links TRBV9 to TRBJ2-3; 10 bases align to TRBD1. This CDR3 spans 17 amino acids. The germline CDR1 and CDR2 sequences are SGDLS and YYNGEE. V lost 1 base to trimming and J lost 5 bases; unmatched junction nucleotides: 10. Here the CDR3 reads CASSVLTDRGRLDTQYF. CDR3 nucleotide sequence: TGTGCCAGCAGCGTATTGACAGACAGGGGGCGCTTAGATACGCAGTATTTT.

The CDR3, as DNA: TGTGCCAGCAGCCCATGGACTAGCCCCCCCTACGAGCAGTACTTC. As protein: CASSPWTSPPYEQYF. The chain is built from TRBV7-2 and TRBJ2-7, with 8 bases fitting TRBD2. The junction had 8 bases not matched to a gene; V was cut back by 5 bases and J by 2 bases. CDR3 size: 15 residues. Germline loops: CDR1 SGHTA, CDR2 FQGNSA.

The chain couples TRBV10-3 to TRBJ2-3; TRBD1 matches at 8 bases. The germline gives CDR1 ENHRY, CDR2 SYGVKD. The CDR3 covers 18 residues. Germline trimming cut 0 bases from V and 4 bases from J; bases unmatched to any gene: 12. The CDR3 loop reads CAISESDRATGVADTQYF. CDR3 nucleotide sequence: TGTGCCATCAGTGAGTCCGATCGTGCGACAGGGGTTGCAGATACGCAGTATTTT.

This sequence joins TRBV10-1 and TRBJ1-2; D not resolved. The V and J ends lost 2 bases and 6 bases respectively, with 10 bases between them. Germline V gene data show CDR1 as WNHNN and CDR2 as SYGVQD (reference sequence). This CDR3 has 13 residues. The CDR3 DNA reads TGCGCCAGCAGTGAGGACAACTCCCATGGCTACACCTTC. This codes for CASSEDNSHGYTF.

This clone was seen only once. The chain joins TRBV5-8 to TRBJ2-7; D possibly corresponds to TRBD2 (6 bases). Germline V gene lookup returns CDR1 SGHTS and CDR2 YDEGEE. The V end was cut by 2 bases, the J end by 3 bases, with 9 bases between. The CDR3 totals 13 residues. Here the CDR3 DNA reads TGTGCCAGCAGCTTTGTTAGCGGCTACGAGCAGTACTTC. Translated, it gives CASSFVSGYEQYF.

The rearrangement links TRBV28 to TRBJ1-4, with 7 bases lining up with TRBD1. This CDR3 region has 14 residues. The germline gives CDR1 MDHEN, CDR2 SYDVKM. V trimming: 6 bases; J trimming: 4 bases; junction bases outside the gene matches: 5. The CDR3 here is CASRRQGSNEKLFF. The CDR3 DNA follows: TGTGCCAGCAGGCGACAGGGAAGTAATGAAAAACTGTTTTTT. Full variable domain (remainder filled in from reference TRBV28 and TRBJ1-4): DVKVTQSSRYLVKRTGEKVFLECVQDMDHENMFWYRQDPGLGLRLIYFSYDVKMKEKGDIPEGYSVSREKKERFSLILESASTNQTSMYLCASRRQGSNEKLFFGSGTQLSVL.

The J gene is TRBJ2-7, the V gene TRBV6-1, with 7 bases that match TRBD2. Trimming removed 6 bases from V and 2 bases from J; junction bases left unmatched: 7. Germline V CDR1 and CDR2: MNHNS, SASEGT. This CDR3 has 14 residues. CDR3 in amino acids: CASSGTTETYEQYF. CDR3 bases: TGTGCCAGCAGCGGGACTACAGAAACCTACGAGCAGTACTTC.